The 10 T cell receptor beta chains presented below share a single source sample, sequenced in a study of cytomegalovirus exposure and HLA in healthy donors. This PCR relied on a set of 60 Vbeta primers and 13 Jbeta primers. Some clones are missing from TCRdb's copy, which holds only in-frame ones; the method was immunoSEQ multiplex PCR. The sample consists of 150,000 to 200,000 clones, approximately 84% of them appearing once. Sequenced input: PBMCs. The receptors here all came from a boy younger than 10 in good health and CMV-seronegative.

The gene calls are TRBV19 and TRBJ2-4, with TRBD1 matching over 8 bases. This CDR3 is built from 16 residues. Germline V lookup: CDR1 LNHDA, CDR2 SQIVND (reference sequence). V lost 3 bases and J lost 0; bases outside the gene matches: 4. The CDR3 bases are TGTGCCAGTAGTATCCGGACAGGGCTAGCCAAAAACATTCAGTACTTC. The encoded protein is CASSIRTGLAKNIQYF. The entire variable domain, with the rest obtained from reference TRBV19 and TRBJ2-4, is as follows: DGGITQSPKYLFRKEGQNVTLSCEQNLNHDAMYWYRQDPGQGLRLIYYSQIVNDFQKGDIAEGYSVSREKKESFPLTVTSAQKNPTAFYLCASSIRTGLAKNIQYFGAGTRLSVL.

Comment on this clone: One end of the junction is discordant with germline, which a read error may explain. The chain uses TRBV7-7 and TRBJ2-3, with 12 bases matching TRBD2. The CDR3 sequence is 14 residues long. CDR1 is SSHAT and CDR2 is FNYEAQ in the germline V gene (reference sequence). In DNA form, the CDR3 reads TGTGCTAGCAGCCCTAGCGGGAGGGTCGATACGCAGTATTTT. Residues: CASSPSGRVDTQYF.

The chain has TRBV19 and TRBJ2-5; TRBD2 matches 7 bases. V was clipped by 5 bases and J by 0 bases; unmatched bases: 9. This CDR3 spans 16 amino acids. In germline, CDR1 is LNHDA, CDR2 SQIVND (reference sequence). CDR3 sequence reads: CASSYSASGYQETQYF. Written as DNA, the CDR3 is TGTGCCAGTAGTTACTCTGCTAGCGGTTACCAAGAGACCCAGTACTTC.

The rearrangement uses TRBV19 and TRBJ1-1; tentative D call: TRBD1 (5 bases). Germline CDR1 and CDR2: LNHDA and SQIVND (reference sequence). The CDR3 is made up of 13 amino acids. V lost 6 bases and J lost 8, with 16 bases in between. This chain's CDR3 is CASSQTVLVEAFF. In DNA form, the CDR3 reads TGTGCCAGTAGCCAGACAGTTTTGGTGGAAGCTTTCTTT.

The J gene is TRBJ1-1, the V gene TRBV7-8; 7 bases line up with TRBD1. Germline CDR1 and CDR2: SGHVS and FQNEAQ. There are 14 residues in the CDR3. V shed 5 bases, J shed 1 base, and the junction held 4 bases outside the gene matches. CDR3 sequence (DNA): TGTGCCAGCAGCGTGGGACAGACGAACACTGAAGCTTTCTTT. Translated, it gives CASSVGQTNTEAFF.

The sample holds a few counts of this clone. V and J are TRBV29-1 and TRBJ1-3, with D perhaps TRBD1 (5 bases). Trimming left V 4 bases short and J 4 bases short, with 8 bases between. The CDR3 extends over 12 amino acids. Per germline, CDR1 SQVTM and CDR2 ANQGSEA. CDR3: CSVGGIGNTIYF. CDR3 nucleotides: TGCAGCGTTGGGGGCATCGGAAACACCATATATTTT.

The chain has TRBV7-3 and TRBJ1-1; 8 nucleotides match TRBD1. V was pared by 0 bases and J by 4 bases, with 1 base of the junction left unmatched. The CDR3 is 14 residues long. Per germline, CDR1 SGHTA and CDR2 FQGTGA. In DNA form, the CDR3 reads TGTGCCAGCAGCTTAACGGGGACAGGCACTGAAGCTTTCTTT. It translates to CASSLTGTGTEAFF. Full variable domain (rest looked up from reference TRBV7-3 and TRBJ1-1): GAGVSQTPSNKVTEKGKYVELRCDPISGHTALYWYRQSLGQGPEFLIYFQGTGAADDSGLPNDRFFAVRPEGSVSTLKIQRTERGDSAVYLCASSLTGTGTEAFFGQGTRLTVV.

This chain joins TRBV19 and TRBJ2-1, with D perhaps TRBD2 (5 bases). Deletions cut 1 base from V and 10 bases from J, with 11 bases between. The CDR3 consists of 13 residues. Germline V gene data show CDR1 as LNHDA and CDR2 as SQIVND (reference sequence). The chain's CDR3 is CASSIARAEEQFF. For the CDR3, the DNA is TGTGCCAGTAGTATAGCCCGAGCGGAGGAGCAGTTCTTC.

V is TRBV7-9 and J is TRBJ2-5, with D tentatively TRBD1 (5 bases). CDR1 and CDR2 from the germline V gene are SEHNR and FQNEAQ (reference sequence). The CDR3 runs to 14 residues. V was clipped by 0 bases and J by 1 base, with 6 bases between them. The CDR3 protein is CASSLAGVQETQYF. In DNA, the CDR3 is TGTGCCAGCAGCTTAGCAGGGGTCCAAGAGACCCAGTACTTC.

This clone is a singleton in its sample. This chain connects TRBV5-1 to TRBJ2-5; the D gene is possibly TRBD1 (6 bases). V lost 0 bases and J lost 6, with 15 bases in between. Looked up from germline, CDR1 is SGHRS and CDR2 is YFSETQ. This CDR3 is built from 15 residues. The CDR3 sequence is CASSLGARGHQTQYF. DNA for the CDR3: TGCGCCAGCAGCTTGGGCGCCAGGGGACATCAGACCCAGTACTTC.